A single sample gave rise to the 11 T cell receptor beta chains below, sequenced in a study of T cells in narcolepsy. Profiled with immunoSEQ multiplex PCR; TCRdb holds only in-frame clones, not every one. Seen here are fewer than 40,000 clones, 84% observed once, and the top ten hold roughly 1.2%. Sequencing input: CD45RA- memory CD4+ T cells from PBMCs. The receptors were gathered from a human donor with narcolepsy.

This chain joins TRBV7-9 and TRBJ2-5, with 7 bases lining up with TRBD1. Germline values: CDR1 SEHNR, CDR2 FQNEAQ (reference sequence). This CDR3 region has 11 residues. V was pared by 5 bases and J by 11 bases, with 5 bases of the junction left unmatched. CDR3 bases: TGTGCCAGCAGCCTAGGGGGCCGGCAGTACTTC. Amino acid sequence: CASSLGGRQYF.

The chain links TRBV19 to TRBJ1-1; possibly TRBD1 for D (6 bases). V was pared by 6 bases and J by 4 bases, with 18 bases between. From germline, CDR1 is LNHDA and CDR2 SQIVND (reference sequence). There are 15 residues in the CDR3. The chain's CDR3 is CASSKPRGGVTEAFF. DNA for the CDR3: TGTGCCAGTAGCAAGCCAAGGGGGGGCGTCACTGAAGCTTTCTTT.

The chain is built from TRBV5-1 and TRBJ2-3; a possible D gene is TRBD1 (5 bases). CDR1 SGHRS and CDR2 YFSETQ come from the germline V gene. This CDR3 comprises 15 residues. V lost 0 bases, J lost 1 base, and 9 bases lay in between. CDR3 sequence: CASSLGGRGTDTQYF. The DNA for the CDR3 is TGCGCCAGCAGCTTGGGTGGCAGGGGCACAGATACGCAGTATTTT.

The chain recombines TRBV11-2 with TRBJ1-2; D not resolved. Between the trimmed V and J ends, which lost 4 bases and 8 bases, there was a span of 8 bases. The CDR3 is 11 amino acids. CDR1 and CDR2 from the germline V gene are SGHAT and FQNNGV. Here the CDR3 reads CASSSGPGYTF. The CDR3 bases are TGTGCCAGCAGCTCCGGACCGGGCTACACCTTC.

This clone was recorded only once. The chain uses TRBV6-5 and TRBJ2-4; maybe TRBD2 (7 bases). The V end lost 0 bases, the J end lost 7 bases, and 16 bases lay between the germline ends. CDR3 length equals 16 residues. Germline V CDR1 and CDR2: MNHEY, SVGAGI. The CDR3 protein is CASSYSRGGLLNIQYF. The DNA of the CDR3 is TGTGCCAGCAGTTACTCGAGGGGGGGGCTTTTGAACATTCAGTACTTC.

J is TRBJ1-6 and V is TRBV7-9; D is unresolved. Germline-derived CDR1 and CDR2 are SEHNR and FQNEAQ (reference sequence). V was clipped by 5 bases and J by 0 bases, with 11 bases between them. CDR3 size: 16 residues. CDR3 in DNA: TGTGCCAGCAGCCCGCCCATAAGCTCCTATAATTCACCCCTCCACTTT. Translation gives CASSPPISSYNSPLHF.

This sequence joins TRBV6-1 and TRBJ1-2; D gene uncertain. Trimming left V 8 bases short and J 8 bases short, with 18 bases between. CDR1 MNHNS and CDR2 SASEGT come from the germline V gene. CDR3 length: 13 residues. As DNA, the CDR3 is TGTGCCAGCGAGATCACTGACCGAGTAGGCTACACCTTC. Encoded protein: CASEITDRVGYTF.

The rearrangement joins TRBV5-4 to TRBJ1-4; D uncertain. V dropped 0 bases and J dropped 6 bases, with 12 bases sitting between them. Germline loops: CDR1 SGHNT, CDR2 YYREEE (reference sequence). The CDR3 extends over 15 amino acids. The DNA for the CDR3 is TGTGCCAGCAGCTTGGCCCCCTCCCGCGATGAAAAACTGTTTTTT. This translates into CASSLAPSRDEKLFF.

The chain uses TRBV5-4 and TRBJ2-7, with D possibly being TRBD1 (6 bases). V was clipped by 4 bases and J by 0 bases, with 14 bases between them. CDR1 SGHNT and CDR2 YYREEE come from the germline V gene (reference sequence). The CDR3 totals 15 residues. Written as DNA, the CDR3 is TGTGCCAGCAGCCCCGGACAGCCAACCTCCTACGAGCAGTACTTC. Amino acids: CASSPGQPTSYEQYF.

V and J are TRBV5-8 and TRBJ2-2, with a possible D match to TRBD2 (6 bases). Germline CDR1 reads SGHTS; CDR2 reads YDEGEE. The ends were cut back, 3 bases at V and 2 bases at J, with 14 bases in the middle. The CDR3 contains 16 residues. CDR3 nucleotides: TGTGCCAGCAGCTCCGGGACTGCACTAAACACCGGGGAGCTGTTTTTT. Protein product: CASSSGTALNTGELFF. The variable domain in full, with the rest retrieved from reference TRBV5-8 and TRBJ2-2, is EAGVTQSPTHLIKTRGQQATLRCSPISGHTSVYWYQQALGLGLQFLLWYDEGEERNRGNFPPRFSGRQFPNYSSELNVNALELEDSALYLCASSSGTALNTGELFFGEGSRLTVL.

The rearrangement uses TRBV2 and TRBJ2-7; D perhaps matches TRBD1 (5 bases). The CDR3 has 13 amino acids. The germline V gene encodes CDR1 SNHLY and CDR2 FYNNEI. V lost 5 bases and J 4 bases, leaving 12 bases between the germline ends. CDR3 loop: CASSRDSTYEQYV. As DNA, the CDR3 is TGTGCCAGCAGTCGAGACAGTACATACGAGCAGTACGTC.